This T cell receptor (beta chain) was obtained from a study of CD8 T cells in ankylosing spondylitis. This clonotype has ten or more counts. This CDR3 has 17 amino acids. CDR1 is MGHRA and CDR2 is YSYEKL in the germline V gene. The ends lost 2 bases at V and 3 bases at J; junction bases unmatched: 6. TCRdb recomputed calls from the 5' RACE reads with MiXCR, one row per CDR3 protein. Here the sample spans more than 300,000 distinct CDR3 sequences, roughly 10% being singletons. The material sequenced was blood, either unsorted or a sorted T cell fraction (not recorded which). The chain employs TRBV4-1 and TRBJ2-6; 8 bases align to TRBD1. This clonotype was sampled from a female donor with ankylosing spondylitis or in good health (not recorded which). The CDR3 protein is CASSQSLQGDGANVLTF. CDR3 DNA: TGCGCCAGCAGCCAATCCCTACAGGGGGATGGGGCCAACGTCCTGACTTTC.